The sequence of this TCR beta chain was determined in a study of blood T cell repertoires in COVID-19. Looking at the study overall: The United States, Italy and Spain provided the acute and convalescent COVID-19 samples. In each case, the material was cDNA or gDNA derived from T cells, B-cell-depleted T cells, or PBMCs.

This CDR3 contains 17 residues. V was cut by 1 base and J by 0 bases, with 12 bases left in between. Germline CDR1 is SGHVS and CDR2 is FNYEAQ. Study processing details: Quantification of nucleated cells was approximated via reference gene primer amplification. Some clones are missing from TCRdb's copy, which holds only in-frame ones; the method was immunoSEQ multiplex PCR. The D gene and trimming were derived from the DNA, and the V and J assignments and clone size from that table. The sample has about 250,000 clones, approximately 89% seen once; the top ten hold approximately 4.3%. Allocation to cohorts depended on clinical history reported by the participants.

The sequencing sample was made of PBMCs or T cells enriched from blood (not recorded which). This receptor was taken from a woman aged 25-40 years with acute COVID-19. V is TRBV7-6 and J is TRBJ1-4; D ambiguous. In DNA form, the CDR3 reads TGTGCCAGCAGCTTAGGTCCAGGCCCAGCAACTAATGAAAAACTGTTTTTT. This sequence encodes CASSLGPGPATNEKLFF.